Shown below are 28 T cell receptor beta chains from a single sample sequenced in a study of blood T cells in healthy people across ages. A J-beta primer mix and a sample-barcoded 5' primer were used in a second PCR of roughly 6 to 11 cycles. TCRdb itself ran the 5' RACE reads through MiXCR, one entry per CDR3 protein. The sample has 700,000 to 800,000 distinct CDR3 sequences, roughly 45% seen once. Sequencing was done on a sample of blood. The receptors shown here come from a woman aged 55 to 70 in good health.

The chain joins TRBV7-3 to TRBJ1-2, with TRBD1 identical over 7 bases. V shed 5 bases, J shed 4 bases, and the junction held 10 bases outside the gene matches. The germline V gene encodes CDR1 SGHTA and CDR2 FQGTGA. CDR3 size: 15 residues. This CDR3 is CASSPGEGQLYGYTF. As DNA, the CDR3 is TGTGCCAGCAGCCCCGGGGAGGGACAGCTCTATGGCTACACCTTC.

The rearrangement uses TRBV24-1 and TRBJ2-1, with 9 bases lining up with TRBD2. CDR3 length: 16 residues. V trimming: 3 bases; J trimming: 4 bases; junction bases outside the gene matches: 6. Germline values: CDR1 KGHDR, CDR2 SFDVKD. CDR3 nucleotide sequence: TGTGCCACCAGTGATGGTAGCGGGGGCGCATACAATGAGCAGTTCTTC. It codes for CATSDGSGGAYNEQFF.

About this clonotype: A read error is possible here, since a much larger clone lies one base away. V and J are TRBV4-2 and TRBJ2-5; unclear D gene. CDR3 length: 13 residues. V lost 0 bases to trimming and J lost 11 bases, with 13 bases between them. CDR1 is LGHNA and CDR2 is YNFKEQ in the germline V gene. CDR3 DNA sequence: TGTGCCAGCAGCCAAGACTACTGGAATGAGCAGTACTTC. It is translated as CASSQDYWNEQYF.

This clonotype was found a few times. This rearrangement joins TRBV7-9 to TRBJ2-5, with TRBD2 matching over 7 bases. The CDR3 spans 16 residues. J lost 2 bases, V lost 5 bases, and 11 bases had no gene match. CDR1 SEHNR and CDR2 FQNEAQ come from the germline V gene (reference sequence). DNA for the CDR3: TGTGCCAGCAGCCCCTATGCTGGGGGGGTACAAGAGACCCAGTACTTC. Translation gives CASSPYAGGVQETQYF.

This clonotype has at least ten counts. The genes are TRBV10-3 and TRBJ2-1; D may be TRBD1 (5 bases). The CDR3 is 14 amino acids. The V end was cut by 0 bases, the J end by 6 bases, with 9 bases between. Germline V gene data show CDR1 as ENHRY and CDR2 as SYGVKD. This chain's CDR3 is CAISESTGLNEQFF. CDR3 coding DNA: TGTGCCATCAGTGAGTCCACAGGCCTCAATGAGCAGTTCTTC.

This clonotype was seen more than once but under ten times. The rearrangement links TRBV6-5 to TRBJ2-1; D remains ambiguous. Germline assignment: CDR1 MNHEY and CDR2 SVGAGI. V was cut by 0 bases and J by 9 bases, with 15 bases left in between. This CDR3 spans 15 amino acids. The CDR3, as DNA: TGTGCCAGCAGTTACTCGATTCGTTCCGCATTTGAGCAGTTCTTC. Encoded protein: CASSYSIRSAFEQFF.

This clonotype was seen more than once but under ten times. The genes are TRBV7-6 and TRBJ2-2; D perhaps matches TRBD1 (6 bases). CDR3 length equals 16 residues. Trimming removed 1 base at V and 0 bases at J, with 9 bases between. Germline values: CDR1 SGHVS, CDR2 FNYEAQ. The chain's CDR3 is CASSLGPGANTGELFF. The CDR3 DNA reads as TGTGCCAGCAGCTTAGGGCCAGGGGCGAACACCGGGGAGCTGTTTTTT.

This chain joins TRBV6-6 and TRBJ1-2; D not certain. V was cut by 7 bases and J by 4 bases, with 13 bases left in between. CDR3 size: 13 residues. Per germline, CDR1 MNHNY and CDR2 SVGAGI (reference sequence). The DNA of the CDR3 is TGTGCCAGCACCCTAACAGACACCTATGGCTACACCTTC. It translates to CASTLTDTYGYTF.

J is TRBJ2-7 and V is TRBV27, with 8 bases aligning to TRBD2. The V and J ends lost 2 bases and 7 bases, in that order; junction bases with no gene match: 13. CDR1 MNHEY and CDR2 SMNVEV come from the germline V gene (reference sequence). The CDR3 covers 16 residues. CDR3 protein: CASSLTGGPSYNEQYF. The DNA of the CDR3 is TGTGCCAGCAGTTTAACGGGGGGGCCTTCTTACAATGAGCAGTACTTC.

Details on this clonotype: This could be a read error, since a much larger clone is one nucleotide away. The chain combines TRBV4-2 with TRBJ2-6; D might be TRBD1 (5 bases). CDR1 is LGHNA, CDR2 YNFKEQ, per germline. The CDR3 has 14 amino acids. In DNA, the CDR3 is TGTGCCAGCAGCCAAGATTCTGGGGCCGACGTCCTGACTTTC. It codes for CASSQDSGADVLTF.

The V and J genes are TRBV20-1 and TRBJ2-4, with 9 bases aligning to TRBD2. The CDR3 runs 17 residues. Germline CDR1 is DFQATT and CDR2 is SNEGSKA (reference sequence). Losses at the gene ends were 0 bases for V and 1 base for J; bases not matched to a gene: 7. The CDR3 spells CSARDSGGRGAKNIQYF. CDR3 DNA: TGCAGTGCTAGAGACTCGGGCGGGAGGGGGGCCAAAAACATTCAGTACTTC.

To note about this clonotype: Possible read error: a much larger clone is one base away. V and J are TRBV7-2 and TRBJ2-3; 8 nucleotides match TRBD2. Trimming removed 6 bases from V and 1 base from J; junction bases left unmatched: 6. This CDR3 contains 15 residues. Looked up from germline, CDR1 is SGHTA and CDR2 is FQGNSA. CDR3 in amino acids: CASSGARGGTDTQYF. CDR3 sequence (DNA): TGTGCCAGCAGTGGGGCGCGGGGGGGCACAGATACGCAGTATTTT.

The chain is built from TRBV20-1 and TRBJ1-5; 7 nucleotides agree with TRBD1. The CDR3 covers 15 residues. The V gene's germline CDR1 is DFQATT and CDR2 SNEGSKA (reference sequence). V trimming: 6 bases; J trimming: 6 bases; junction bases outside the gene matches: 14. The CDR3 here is CSALRQGVVVQPQHF. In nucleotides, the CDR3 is TGCAGTGCCCTAAGACAGGGAGTAGTTGTTCAGCCCCAGCATTTT.

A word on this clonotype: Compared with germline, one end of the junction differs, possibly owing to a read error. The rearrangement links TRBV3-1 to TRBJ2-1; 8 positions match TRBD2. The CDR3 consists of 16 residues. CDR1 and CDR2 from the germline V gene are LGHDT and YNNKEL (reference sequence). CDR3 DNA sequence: TGTGCCAGCAGCCACCTAGGCGGGGGGAATTACAGTGAGCAGTTCTTC. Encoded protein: CASSHLGGGNYSEQFF.

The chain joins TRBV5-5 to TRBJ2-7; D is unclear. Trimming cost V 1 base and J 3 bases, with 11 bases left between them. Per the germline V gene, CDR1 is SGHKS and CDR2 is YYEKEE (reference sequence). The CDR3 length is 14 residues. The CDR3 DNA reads TGTGCCAGCAGCTTGTTCCGGTCCAACTACGAGCAGTACTTC. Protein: CASSLFRSNYEQYF.

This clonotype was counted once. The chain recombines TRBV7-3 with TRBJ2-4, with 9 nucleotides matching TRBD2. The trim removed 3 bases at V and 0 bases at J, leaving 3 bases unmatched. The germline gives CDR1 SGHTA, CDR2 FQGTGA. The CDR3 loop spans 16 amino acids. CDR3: CASSLGTSPAKNIQYF. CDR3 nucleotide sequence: TGTGCCAGCAGCTTGGGGACTAGCCCAGCCAAAAACATTCAGTACTTC.

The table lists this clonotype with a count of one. CDR3 coding DNA: TGCAGTGCTGGCCAGACAGGGGGCGATGAAAAACTGTTTTTT. It specifies CSAGQTGGDEKLFF. The V and J genes are TRBV20-1 and TRBJ1-4, with 10 nucleotides matching TRBD1. CDR1 and CDR2 from the germline V gene are DFQATT and SNEGSKA (reference sequence). The CDR3 covers 14 residues. Germline trimming cut 5 bases from V and 6 bases from J; bases unmatched to any gene: 6.

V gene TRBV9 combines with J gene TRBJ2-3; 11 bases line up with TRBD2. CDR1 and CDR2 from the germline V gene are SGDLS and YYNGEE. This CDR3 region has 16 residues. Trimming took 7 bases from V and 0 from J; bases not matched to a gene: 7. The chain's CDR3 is CASGQRTSGSTDTQYF. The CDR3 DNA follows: TGTGCCAGCGGACAAAGGACTAGCGGGAGCACAGATACGCAGTATTTT. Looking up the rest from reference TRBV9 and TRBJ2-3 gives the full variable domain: DSGVTQTPKHLITATGQRVTLRCSPRSGDLSVYWYQQSLDQGLQFLIQYYNGEERAKGNILERFSAQQFPDLHSELNLSSLELGDSALYFCASGQRTSGSTDTQYFGPGTRLTVL.

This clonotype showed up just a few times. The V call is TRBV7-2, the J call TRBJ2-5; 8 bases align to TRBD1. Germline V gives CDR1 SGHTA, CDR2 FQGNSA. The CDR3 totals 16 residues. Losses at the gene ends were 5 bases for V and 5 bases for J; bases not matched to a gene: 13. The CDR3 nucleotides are TGTGCCAGCAGCCAGGGGGCTATAGGACTGGCGGAGACCCAGTACTTC. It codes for CASSQGAIGLAETQYF.

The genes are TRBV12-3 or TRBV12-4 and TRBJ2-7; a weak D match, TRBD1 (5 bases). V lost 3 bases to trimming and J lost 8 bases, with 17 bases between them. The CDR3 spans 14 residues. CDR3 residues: CASSFGKGLGKQYF. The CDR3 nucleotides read TGTGCCAGCAGTTTCGGCAAGGGGCTGGGGAAGCAGTACTTC.

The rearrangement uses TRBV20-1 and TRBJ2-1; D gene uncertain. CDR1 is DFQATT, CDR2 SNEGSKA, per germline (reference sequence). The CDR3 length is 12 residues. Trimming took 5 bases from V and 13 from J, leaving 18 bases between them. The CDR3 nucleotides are TGCAGTGCTGCTACCAGAGTAGCAGCACAGTTCTTC. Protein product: CSAATRVAAQFF.

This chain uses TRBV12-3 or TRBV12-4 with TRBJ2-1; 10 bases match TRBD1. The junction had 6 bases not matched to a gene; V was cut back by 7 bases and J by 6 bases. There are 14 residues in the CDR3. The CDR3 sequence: CASTPGQGVNEQFF. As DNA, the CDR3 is TGTGCCAGCACCCCAGGACAGGGGGTCAATGAGCAGTTCTTC.

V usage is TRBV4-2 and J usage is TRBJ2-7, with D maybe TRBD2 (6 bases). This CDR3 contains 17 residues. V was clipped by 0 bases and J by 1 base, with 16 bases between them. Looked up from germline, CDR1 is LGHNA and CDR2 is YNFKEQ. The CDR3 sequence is CASSQESMEDYSYEQYF. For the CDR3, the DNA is TGTGCCAGCAGCCAAGAAAGTATGGAGGACTATTCCTACGAGCAGTACTTC.

The CDR3 loop is CASSSTGSWNEQFF. DNA of the CDR3: TGTGCCAGCTCATCCACAGGGAGCTGGAATGAGCAGTTCTTC. The rearrangement joins TRBV18 to TRBJ2-1, with D possibly TRBD1 on 6 matching bases. V was cut by 5 bases and J by 7 bases, with 15 bases left in between. The CDR3 is 14 residues long. CDR1 and CDR2 (germline): KGHSH, LQKENI.

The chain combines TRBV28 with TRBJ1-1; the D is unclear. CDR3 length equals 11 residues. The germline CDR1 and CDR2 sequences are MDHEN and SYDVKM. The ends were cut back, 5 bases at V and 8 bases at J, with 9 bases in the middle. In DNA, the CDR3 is TGTGCCAGCAGTATTCTTACCGAAGCTTTCTTT. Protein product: CASSILTEAFF. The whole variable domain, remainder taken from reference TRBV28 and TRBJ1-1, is DVKVTQSSRYLVKRTGEKVFLECVQDMDHENMFWYRQDPGLGLRLIYFSYDVKMKEKGDIPEGYSVSREKKERFSLILESASTNQTSMYLCASSILTEAFFGQGTRLTVV.

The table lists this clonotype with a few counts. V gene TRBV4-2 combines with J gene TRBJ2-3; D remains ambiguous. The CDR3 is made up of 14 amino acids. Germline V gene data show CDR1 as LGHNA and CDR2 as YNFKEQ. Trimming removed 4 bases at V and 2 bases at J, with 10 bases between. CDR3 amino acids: CASSPAAYTDTQYF. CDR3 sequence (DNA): TGTGCCAGCAGCCCGGCCGCTTACACAGATACGCAGTATTTT.

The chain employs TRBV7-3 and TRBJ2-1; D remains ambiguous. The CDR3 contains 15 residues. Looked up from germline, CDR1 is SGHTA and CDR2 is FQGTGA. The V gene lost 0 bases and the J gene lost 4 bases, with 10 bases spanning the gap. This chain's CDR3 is CASSLTPQTYNEQFF. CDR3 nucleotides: TGTGCCAGCAGCTTAACCCCACAAACATACAATGAGCAGTTCTTC. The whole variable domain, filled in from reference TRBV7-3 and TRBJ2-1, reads GAGVSQTPSNKVTEKGKYVELRCDPISGHTALYWYRQSLGQGPEFLIYFQGTGAADDSGLPNDRFFAVRPEGSVSTLKIQRTERGDSAVYLCASSLTPQTYNEQFFGPGTRLTVL.

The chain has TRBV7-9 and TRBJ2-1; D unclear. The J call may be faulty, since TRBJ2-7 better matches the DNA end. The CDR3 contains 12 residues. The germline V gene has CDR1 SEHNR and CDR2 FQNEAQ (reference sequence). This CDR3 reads CASSRLYNEQYF. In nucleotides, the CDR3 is TGTGCCAGCAGCAGGCTTTACAATGAGCAGTACTTC.